The 25 T cell receptor beta chains below all came from one sample that was sequenced in a study of T cell changes during pregnancy in multiple sclerosis. Profiled with immunoSEQ multiplex PCR; TCRdb holds only in-frame clones, not every one. The repertoire holds 90,000 to 95,000 clones, with around 93% as singletons. The material sequenced was peripheral blood, taken before pregnancy. The receptors come from a female donor with multiple sclerosis, enrolled in a pregnancy study.

The gene calls are TRBV4-3 and TRBJ1-1; D might be TRBD1 (5 bases). The CDR3 length is 18 residues. V lost 1 base and J 3 bases, leaving 21 bases between the germline ends. The germline V gene has CDR1 LGHNA and CDR2 YSLEER. CDR3 in DNA: TGCGCCAGCAGCCAAGTCGGGCCTATCTGGGGCGGGGACACTGAAGCTTTCTTT. Its translation is CASSQVGPIWGGDTEAFF.

CDR3 in DNA: TGTGCCAGCAGTGACAGGGTTAACTATGGCTACACCTTC. Its translation is CASSDRVNYGYTF. The chain employs TRBV2 and TRBJ1-2; D possibly corresponds to TRBD1 (5 bases). Per germline, CDR1 SNHLY and CDR2 FYNNEI. The V and J ends lost 3 bases and 1 base respectively, with 6 bases between them. This CDR3 is 13 amino acids long.

The DNA of the CDR3 is TGTGCCAGTAGTATACCCGGCGGGGGACAATACAATGAGCAGTTCTTC. This codes for CASSIPGGGQYNEQFF. The rearrangement joins TRBV19 to TRBJ2-1; tentatively, D is TRBD2 (7 bases). This CDR3 is built from 16 residues. CDR1 is LNHDA and CDR2 is SQIVND in the germline V gene (reference sequence). Trimming shortened V by 2 bases and J by 4 bases, and 15 bases separated the two germline ends.

The chain joins TRBV4-3 to TRBJ2-6, with 8 nucleotides matching TRBD2. CDR1 and CDR2 (germline): LGHNA, YSLEER. The V gene end was trimmed by 0 bases and the J gene end by 6 bases; junction bases not matched to a gene: 16. CDR3 length: 20 amino acids. The CDR3 region is CASSQEAPRGGRGLANVLTF. CDR3 sequence (DNA): TGCGCCAGCAGCCAAGAAGCACCCCGCGGGGGGAGGGGACTGGCCAACGTCCTGACTTTC.

The J gene is TRBJ2-1, the V gene TRBV25-1, with D maybe TRBD1 (6 bases). The CDR3 extends over 15 amino acids. Germline V gene lookup returns CDR1 MGHDK and CDR2 SYGVNS. The V and J ends lost 1 base and 4 bases respectively, with 11 bases between them. The CDR3 region has the DNA TGTGCCAGCAGTGAATCCGAGGGGGTGTACAATGAGCAGTTCTTC. It specifies CASSESEGVYNEQFF.

The rearrangement uses TRBV19 and TRBJ2-3; 9 bases line up with TRBD2. V lost 5 bases to trimming and J lost 2 bases; unmatched junction nucleotides: 11. Germline-derived CDR1 and CDR2 are LNHDA and SQIVND (reference sequence). The CDR3 runs to 17 residues. The CDR3 reads CASSWFSGGPITDTQYF. As DNA, the CDR3 is TGTGCCAGTAGTTGGTTTAGCGGGGGACCTATCACAGATACGCAGTATTTT.

In its sample, this clone was seen once. The rearrangement uses TRBV5-4 and TRBJ2-1; 12 bases are shared with TRBD2. The length of the CDR3 is 16 residues. With V trimmed by 5 bases and J by 7 bases, 10 bases remained unmatched. CDR1 is SGHNT and CDR2 is YYREEE in the germline V gene (reference sequence). The CDR3 reads CASSDAGLAGLNEQFF. CDR3 DNA: TGTGCCAGCAGTGATGCTGGACTAGCGGGATTGAATGAGCAGTTCTTC.

The genes are TRBV15 and TRBJ2-1; 14 nucleotides agree with TRBD2. The CDR3 has 16 residues. V lost 0 bases and J lost 6; bases outside the gene matches: 1. Germline V gene data show CDR1 as LNHNV and CDR2 as YYDKDF (reference sequence). CDR3 DNA sequence: TGTGCCACCAGCAGAGAAGGACTAGCGGGAGGCAATGAGCAGTTCTTC. As protein: CATSREGLAGGNEQFF. Filled out from reference TRBV15 and TRBJ2-1, the complete variable domain reads DAMVIQNPRYQVTQFGKPVTLSCSQTLNHNVMYWYQQKSSQAPKLLFHYYDKDFNNEADTPDNFQSRRPNTSFCFLDIRSPGLGDTAMYLCATSREGLAGGNEQFFGPGTRLTVL.

CDR3 in DNA: TGTGCCAGCAGTACGGAACCTACAGGGCCCGGGAGCAATCAGCCCCAGCATTTT. As protein: CASSTEPTGPGSNQPQHF. This chain uses TRBV2 with TRBJ1-5; D might be TRBD1 (6 bases). The ends were cut back, 5 bases at V and 1 base at J, with 21 bases in the middle. The CDR3 runs 18 residues. CDR1 SNHLY and CDR2 FYNNEI come from the germline V gene. Looking up the rest from reference TRBV2 and TRBJ1-5 gives the full variable domain: EPEVTQTPSHQVTQMGQEVILRCVPISNHLYFYWYRQILGQKVEFLVSFYNNEISEKSEIFDDQFSVERPDGSNFTLKIRSTKLEDSAMYFCASSTEPTGPGSNQPQHFGDGTRLSIL.

This clone was seen only a few times. Here the CDR3 DNA reads TGCGCCAGCAGCCAAGAATCGGGGGGCGCCTACGAGCAGTACTTC. It specifies CASSQESGGAYEQYF. This chain connects TRBV4-1 to TRBJ2-7; D perhaps matches TRBD2 (7 bases). V was trimmed by 0 bases and J by 2 bases, leaving 11 bases between them. CDR3 length equals 15 residues. Germline assignment: CDR1 MGHRA and CDR2 YSYEKL.

V gene TRBV6-5 combines with J gene TRBJ1-5; 8 bases are a match to TRBD1. J gave up 6 bases and V 6 bases, and 7 bases lay outside the gene matches. This CDR3 has 14 amino acids. The germline gives CDR1 MNHEY, CDR2 SVGAGI. The CDR3 DNA reads TGTGCCAGCAGACCGGACAGGGATGTTCAGCCCCAGCATTTT. It encodes CASRPDRDVQPQHF.

The chain has TRBV28 and TRBJ1-5; 11 nucleotides agree with TRBD1. J gave up 4 bases and V 6 bases, and 8 bases lay outside the gene matches. CDR3 size: 16 residues. The V gene's germline CDR1 is MDHEN and CDR2 SYDVKM. CDR3 protein: CASSRWDRGTNQPQHF. CDR3 bases: TGTGCCAGCAGCCGCTGGGACAGGGGGACGAATCAGCCCCAGCATTTT.

This sequence joins TRBV9 and TRBJ1-5; possibly TRBD1 for D (6 bases). In germline, CDR1 is SGDLS, CDR2 YYNGEE. CDR3 length equals 13 residues. V was cut by 7 bases and J by 3 bases, with 11 bases left in between. The CDR3 is CASAAGANQPQHF. The CDR3 DNA sequence: TGTGCCAGCGCTGCGGGGGCCAATCAGCCCCAGCATTTT.

The CDR3 DNA sequence: TGTGCCAGCAGTATAACAGGGAGCGGGGAGCTGTTTTTT. This encodes CASSITGSGELFF. The chain joins TRBV6-6 to TRBJ2-2; D possibly corresponds to TRBD1 (6 bases). Between the trimmed V and J ends, which lost 5 bases and 7 bases, there was a span of 11 bases. CDR3 size: 13 residues. Germline lookup yields CDR1 MNHNY and CDR2 SVGAGI (reference sequence).

V and J are TRBV4-1 and TRBJ1-4; 12 nucleotides match TRBD1. Unmatched junction bases numbered 5, after V lost 4 bases and J lost 2 bases. Germline V gene sequence: CDR1 MGHRA, CDR2 YSYEKL. This CDR3 spans 17 amino acids. In nucleotides, the CDR3 is TGCGCCAGCAGCCCCCCCGGGACAGGGGGCACTAATGAAAAACTGTTTTTT. This codes for CASSPPGTGGTNEKLFF.

The sample holds a few counts of this clone. The genes are TRBV4-1 and TRBJ1-5; D gene ambiguous. The CDR3 is 15 residues long. The germline V and J ends were trimmed by 0 bases and 6 bases, with 12 bases remaining between them. CDR1 and CDR2 (germline): MGHRA, YSYEKL. CDR3 in DNA: TGCGCCAGCAGCCAAGAAATGGGCGGGATTCAGCCCCAGCATTTT. The encoded protein is CASSQEMGGIQPQHF.

The chain carries TRBV6-6 and TRBJ1-3; 7 positions match TRBD1. Germline CDR1 and CDR2: MNHNY and SVGAGI (reference sequence). The junction had 8 bases not matched to a gene; V was cut back by 6 bases and J by 0 bases. The CDR3 spans 16 residues. In DNA, the CDR3 is TGTGCCAGCAGGAGGGACAGTGGGAGCTCTGGAAACACCATATATTTT. This encodes CASRRDSGSSGNTIYF.

V is TRBV4-1 and J is TRBJ2-1, with 11 bases fitting TRBD2. This CDR3 region has 14 residues. CDR1 and CDR2 (germline): MGHRA, YSYEKL. V lost 4 bases, J lost 8 bases, and 4 bases stayed unmatched. CDR3 region: CASSRLAGFYEQFF. The CDR3 DNA follows: TGCGCCAGCAGCCGACTAGCGGGGTTCTATGAGCAGTTCTTC.

J is TRBJ2-2 and V is TRBV6-6; 8 bases are shared with TRBD2. Germline-derived CDR1 and CDR2 are MNHNY and SVGAGI (reference sequence). With V trimmed by 6 bases and J by 4 bases, 10 bases remained unmatched. This CDR3 contains 16 residues. The CDR3 bases are TGTGCCAGCAGCAGAGCGGGAGAGGGGGTCACCGGGGAGCTGTTTTTT. Its protein product is CASSRAGEGVTGELFF.

This clone was counted only a few times. The chain joins TRBV7-3 to TRBJ2-1, with D perhaps TRBD2 (6 bases). The ends were cut back, 3 bases at V and 8 bases at J, with 14 bases in the middle. In germline, CDR1 is SGHTA, CDR2 FQGTGA. The CDR3 is made up of 14 amino acids. The CDR3 protein is CASSFSRGQDEQFF. CDR3 DNA sequence: TGTGCCAGCAGCTTCTCGCGGGGCCAAGATGAGCAGTTCTTC. The entire variable domain, with the rest obtained from reference TRBV7-3 and TRBJ2-1, is as follows: GAGVSQTPSNKVTEKGKYVELRCDPISGHTALYWYRQSLGQGPEFLIYFQGTGAADDSGLPNDRFFAVRPEGSVSTLKIQRTERGDSAVYLCASSFSRGQDEQFFGPGTRLTVL.

V gene TRBV6-1 combines with J gene TRBJ1-1, with 8 bases fitting TRBD1. Per the germline V gene, CDR1 is MNHNS and CDR2 is SASEGT. The CDR3 spans 13 residues. V lost 8 bases to trimming and J lost 4 bases; unmatched junction nucleotides: 6. CDR3 in DNA: TGTGCCAGCCTCCCCAGGGGGCCCACTGAAGCTTTCTTT. Translating it yields CASLPRGPTEAFF.

The J gene is TRBJ2-4, the V gene TRBV5-1; D is perhaps TRBD2 (5 bases). Per germline, CDR1 SGHRS and CDR2 YFSETQ. The CDR3 has 13 residues. The V and J ends lost 5 bases and 8 bases respectively, with 14 bases between them. The CDR3 DNA follows: TGCGCCAGCAGAGGACTGAGCCGGGACATTCAGTACTTC. Protein: CASRGLSRDIQYF.

V gene TRBV11-3 combines with J gene TRBJ2-7; 9 nucleotides agree with TRBD1. The length of the CDR3 is 15 residues. Trimming cost V 3 bases and J 4 bases; bases outside gene matches: 7. CDR1 and CDR2 from the germline V gene are SGHNT and YENEEA. CDR3 DNA: TGTGCCAGCAGCTTTTCCGGGACAGGGACTTACGAGCAGTACTTC. Its translation: CASSFSGTGTYEQYF.

This rearrangement joins TRBV5-4 to TRBJ2-3, with TRBD1 matching 11 bases. This CDR3 is built from 18 residues. From germline, CDR1 is SGHNT and CDR2 YYREEE (reference sequence). Unmatched junction bases numbered 13, after V lost 5 bases and J lost 2 bases. DNA for the CDR3: TGTGCCAGCAGGCCGGACAGGGGGCCGTCGCTATTCACAGATACGCAGTATTTT. Amino acid sequence: CASRPDRGPSLFTDTQYF.

The rearrangement links TRBV7-8 to TRBJ2-3; a weak D match, TRBD2 (7 bases). Per the germline V gene, CDR1 is SGHVS and CDR2 is FQNEAQ. Trimming pared 8 bases from V and 0 bases from J, leaving 15 bases between. There are 15 residues in the CDR3. The CDR3: CASSGAGVSTDTQYF. Written as DNA, the CDR3 is TGTGCCAGCTCAGGGGCGGGGGTCAGCACAGATACGCAGTATTTT.